The T cell receptor (beta chain) under discussion was sequenced for a study of T cells in Graves' hyperthyroidism and ophthalmopathy. CDR3 size: 14 residues. From germline, CDR1 is SGHTA and CDR2 FQGTGA. V lost 2 bases, J lost 4 bases, and 4 bases stayed unmatched. This clonotype has ten or more counts. The antigen remains undetermined. TCR beta CDR3 sequences were amplified from RNA transcripts. TCR CDR3 underwent first-round RT-PCR with the HTBI primer set. TCRdb ran MiXCR on the multiplex PCR reads and lists one entry per CDR3 protein. The table has just under 750,000 distinct CDR3 sequences, under 45% seen once. Study results and caveats: A model using 13 V-J features told ophthalmopathy apart from stable hyperthyroidism. Most thyroid clonotypes expanded above 0.001 were also detected in blood.

The PBMCs had their origin in roughly 10 ml of fresh peripheral blood. The sequence derives from a woman between 40 and 50 years old with Graves' hyperthyroidism. The chain links TRBV7-3 to TRBJ1-2; 7 nucleotides align to TRBD1. Material: blood. The CDR3 DNA follows: TGTGCCAGCAGCTTAGGCGGGGACAGCTATGGCTACACCTTC. This codes for CASSLGGDSYGYTF. The full variable domain, its missing parts supplied by reference TRBV7-3 and TRBJ1-2, is GAGVSQTPSNKVTEKGKYVELRCDPISGHTALYWYRQSLGQGPEFLIYFQGTGAADDSGLPNDRFFAVRPEGSVSTLKIQRTERGDSAVYLCASSLGGDSYGYTFGSGTRLTVV.